This TCR beta chain was recorded in a study of T cell changes during pregnancy in multiple sclerosis. With 6 bases removed from V and 1 base from J, the gap between germline ends came to 16 bases. CDR1 MNHEY and CDR2 SMNVEV come from the germline V gene (reference sequence). The CDR3 spans 15 residues. Sequencing was performed with immunoSEQ multiplex PCR; in TCRdb, only in-frame clones are kept and a portion is missing. This sample has about 38,000 clones, with 80% to 95% found just once. The sequences come from CD8+ T cells from peripheral blood mononuclear cells, collected after pregnancy. The chain uses TRBV27 and TRBJ2-7; D is perhaps TRBD1 (5 bases). The receptor's source is a female donor with multiple sclerosis, enrolled in a pregnancy study. The CDR3, as DNA: TGTGCCAGCAGGCCCCTGGGTAGGGGATCCTACGAGCAGTACTTC. Amino acid sequence: CASRPLGRGSYEQYF.